This T cell receptor beta chain was sequenced during a study of shared clonotypes between healthy human individuals. Whole-study results and caveats: What naive subsets generally showed was a larger estimated richness than memory subsets showed.

With regard to this clone: Its specificity is not known.

Sequenced by immunoSEQ multiplex PCR; TCRdb stores in-frame clones only, minus some. The table shows around 2.3 million clones, with about 94% occurring only once. Germline V gene sequence: CDR1 SGHRS, CDR2 YFSETQ. V lost 5 bases and J lost 2, with 14 bases in between. This CDR3 region has 14 residues. The sample was naive CD4+ T cells sorted from blood. The subset denotes: CD45RA+ positively selected. The V gene is TRBV5-1, the J gene TRBJ2-7; D unresolved. The TCR sequence derives from a man aged 18 to 35 in good health. CDR3 DNA: TGCGCCAGCAGTCCCGAGCCGACGCCCTACGAGCAGTACTTC. This sequence encodes CASSPEPTPYEQYF.